Presented here are 13 T cell receptor beta chains from one specimen sequenced in a study of CXCR3-negative and CXCR3-positive naive CD8 T cells. Researchers prepared the TRB cDNA libraries using 5' RACE with UMI labels. No DNA is given; TCRdb re-called the 5' RACE reads and lists each CDR3 protein once. The table for this sample gives over 55,000 distinct CDR3 sequences. What these receptors recognize is not known. Study-level points and caveats: Relative to CXCR3-negative naive cells, CXCR3-positive naive cells had more hydrophobic TRB CDR3s.

Sample: naive CXCR3+ CD8+ T cells from blood. Subset denoted: CD45RO-CCR7+CD27+CD95- naive CD8+ T cells expressing CXCR3 (TNR3+). These receptors originate from a human donor in good health. Some clones in this sample may be carry-over from other donors' samples.

The rearrangement links TRBV6-2 or TRBV6-3 to TRBJ2-1. This CDR3 spans 16 amino acids. Germline V gene lookup returns CDR1 MNHEY and CDR2 SVGEGT. This CDR3 reads CASTESWGGSYNEQFF.

The chain carries TRBV7-6 and TRBJ2-5. Germline V gene lookup returns CDR1 SGHVS and CDR2 FNYEAQ. This CDR3 has 12 amino acids. CDR3 protein: CASSSYQETQYF.

This chain uses TRBV4-3 with TRBJ1-6. Germline assignment: CDR1 LGHNA and CDR2 YSLEER. The CDR3 sequence is 16 residues long. The CDR3 here is CASSLGLNSYNSPLHF.

The chain couples TRBV20-1 to TRBJ2-7; TCRdb outputs TRBD1, but without DNA this stays unchecked. Germline assignment: CDR1 DFQATT and CDR2 SNEGSKA (reference sequence). The CDR3 runs 13 residues. CDR3 residues: CSALDRGTHEQYF.

The chain carries TRBV13 and TRBJ2-7; checking the TCRdb D call of TRBD1 is not possible without DNA. Germline loops: CDR1 PRHDT, CDR2 FYEKMQ (reference sequence). CDR3 size: 15 residues. CDR3 protein: CASSPGSRGAYEQYF.

The chain joins TRBV11-2 to TRBJ2-7; TCRdb calls TRBD2, which cannot be checked without DNA. The CDR3 runs to 15 residues. Germline-derived CDR1 and CDR2 are SGHAT and FQNNGV. CDR3 residues: CASSFQAGGSYEQYF.

The chain is built from TRBV29-1 and TRBJ1-1; the TCRdb call, TRBD1, lacks DNA for checking. The germline CDR1 and CDR2 sequences are SQVTM and ANQGSEA. The CDR3 is 13 residues long. CDR3 protein: CSVLGQENTEAFF.

The chain joins TRBV29-1 to TRBJ2-7; TCRdb reports TRBD1, a call that lacks DNA to check it against. The germline V gene has CDR1 SQVTM and CDR2 ANQGSEA. The CDR3 runs 14 residues. CDR3 loop: CSVGSGAASYEQYF.

This chain uses TRBV10-1 with TRBJ2-2; TCRdb's D call, TRBD1, is unchecked because there is no DNA. Per germline, CDR1 WNHNN and CDR2 SYGVQD (reference sequence). This CDR3 comprises 15 residues. The CDR3 is CASSAGGANTGELFF.

This chain uses TRBV7-2 with TRBJ2-3; TCRdb selects TRBD2, and the lack of DNA leaves this call unchecked. From germline, CDR1 is SGHTA and CDR2 FQGNSA. This CDR3 has 20 residues. Here the CDR3 reads CASSLVSEGLAGLFTDTQYF.

The V call is TRBV9, the J call TRBJ1-2. In germline, CDR1 is SGDLS, CDR2 YYNGEE. This CDR3 contains 11 residues. The chain's CDR3 is CASSEGYGYTF.

The genes are TRBV20-1 and TRBJ2-3. Germline CDR1 is DFQATT and CDR2 is SNEGSKA (reference sequence). The CDR3 extends over 13 amino acids. This CDR3 is CSARGRNTDTQYF.

The rearrangement links TRBV20-1 to TRBJ1-1; TCRdb returns TRBD1, unconfirmable since there is no DNA. In germline, CDR1 is DFQATT, CDR2 SNEGSKA (reference sequence). The CDR3 runs to 16 residues. The CDR3 sequence is CSARDYEKGLNTEAFF.